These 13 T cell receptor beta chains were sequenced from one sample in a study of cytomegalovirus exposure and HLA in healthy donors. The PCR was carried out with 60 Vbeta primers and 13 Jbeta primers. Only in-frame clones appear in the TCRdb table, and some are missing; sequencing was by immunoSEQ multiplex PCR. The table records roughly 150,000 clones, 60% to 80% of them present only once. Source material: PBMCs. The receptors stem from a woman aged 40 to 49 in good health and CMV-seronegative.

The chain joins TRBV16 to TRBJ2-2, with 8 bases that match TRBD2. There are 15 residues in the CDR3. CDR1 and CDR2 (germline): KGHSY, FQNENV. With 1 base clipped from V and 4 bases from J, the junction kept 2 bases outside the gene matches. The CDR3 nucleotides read TGTGCCAGCAGCCAATTCCGGGAGGGCACCGGGGAGCTGTTTTTT. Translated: CASSQFREGTGELFF.

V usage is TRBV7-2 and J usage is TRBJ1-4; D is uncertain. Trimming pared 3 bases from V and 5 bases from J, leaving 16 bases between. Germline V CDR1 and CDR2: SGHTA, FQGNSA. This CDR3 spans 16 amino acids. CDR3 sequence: CASSLMRAVGNEKLFF. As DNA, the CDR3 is TGTGCCAGCAGCTTGATGCGGGCAGTAGGGAATGAAAAACTGTTTTTT.

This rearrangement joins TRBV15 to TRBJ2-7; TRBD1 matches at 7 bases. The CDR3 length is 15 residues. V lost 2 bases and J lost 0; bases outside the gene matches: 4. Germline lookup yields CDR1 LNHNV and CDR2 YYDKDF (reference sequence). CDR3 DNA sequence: TGTGCCACCAGCAGAAAGACAGGGTCCTCCTACGAGCAGTACTTC. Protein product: CATSRKTGSSYEQYF.

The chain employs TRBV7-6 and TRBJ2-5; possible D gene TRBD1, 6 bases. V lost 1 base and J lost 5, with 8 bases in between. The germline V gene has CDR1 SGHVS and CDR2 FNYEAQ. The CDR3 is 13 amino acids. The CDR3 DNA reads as TGTGCCAGCAGCTTAGGGCAGGGGGAGACCCAGTACTTC. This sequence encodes CASSLGQGETQYF.

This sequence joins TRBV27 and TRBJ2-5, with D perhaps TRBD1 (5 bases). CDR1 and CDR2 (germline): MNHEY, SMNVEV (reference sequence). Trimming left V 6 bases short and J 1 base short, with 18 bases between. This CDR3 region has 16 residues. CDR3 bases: TGTGCCAGCAGCCTGGGCTTCAGGGAACTCCAAGAGACCCAGTACTTC. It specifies CASSLGFRELQETQYF.

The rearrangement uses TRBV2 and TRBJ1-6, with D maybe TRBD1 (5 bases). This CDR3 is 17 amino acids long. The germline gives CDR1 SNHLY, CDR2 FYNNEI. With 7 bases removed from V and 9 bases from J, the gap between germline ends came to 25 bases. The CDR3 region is CASNPVRRGVIGSPLHF. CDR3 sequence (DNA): TGTGCCAGCAACCCCGTGCGGAGGGGAGTAATCGGTTCACCCCTCCACTTT.

This chain's CDR3 is CASSQPDRASYEQYF. The CDR3 bases are TGTGCCAGCAGTCAACCGGACAGGGCCTCCTACGAGCAGTACTTC. The gene calls are TRBV6-6 and TRBJ2-7; 8 nucleotides line up with TRBD1. This CDR3 is 15 amino acids long. The germline gives CDR1 MNHNY, CDR2 SVGAGI (reference sequence). V shed 5 bases and J 0 bases; nucleotides not matched to a gene: 6.

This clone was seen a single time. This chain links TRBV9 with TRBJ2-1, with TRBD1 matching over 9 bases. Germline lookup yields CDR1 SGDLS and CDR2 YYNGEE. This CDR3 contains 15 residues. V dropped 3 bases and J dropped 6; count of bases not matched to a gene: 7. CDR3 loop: CASSGRQGGGNEQFF. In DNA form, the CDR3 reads TGTGCCAGCAGCGGAAGACAGGGGGGGGGCAATGAGCAGTTCTTC.

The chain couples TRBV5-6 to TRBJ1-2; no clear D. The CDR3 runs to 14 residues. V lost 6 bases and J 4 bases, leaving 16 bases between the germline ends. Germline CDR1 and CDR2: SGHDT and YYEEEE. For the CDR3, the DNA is TGTGCCAGCACCCGGACGTCGGGAGTCTATGGCTACACCTTC. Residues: CASTRTSGVYGYTF.

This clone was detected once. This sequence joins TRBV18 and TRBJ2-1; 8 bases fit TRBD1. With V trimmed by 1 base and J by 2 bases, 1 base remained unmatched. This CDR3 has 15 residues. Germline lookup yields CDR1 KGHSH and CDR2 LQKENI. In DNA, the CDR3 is TGTGCCAGCTCACCACAGGGACAGGCCTACAATGAGCAGTTCTTC. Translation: CASSPQGQAYNEQFF.

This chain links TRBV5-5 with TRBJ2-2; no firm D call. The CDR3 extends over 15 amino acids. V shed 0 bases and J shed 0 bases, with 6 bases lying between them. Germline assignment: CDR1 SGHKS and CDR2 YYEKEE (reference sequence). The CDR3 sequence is CASSLGSSNTGELFF. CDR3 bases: TGTGCCAGCAGCTTGGGGAGCTCGAACACCGGGGAGCTGTTTTTT.

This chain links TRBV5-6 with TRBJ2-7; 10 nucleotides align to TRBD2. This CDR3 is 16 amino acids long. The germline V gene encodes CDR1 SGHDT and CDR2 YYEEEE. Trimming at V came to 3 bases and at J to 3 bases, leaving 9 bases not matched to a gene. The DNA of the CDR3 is TGTGCCAGCAGCTCGATTCAGACTAGCGGGCTCTACGAGCAGTACTTC. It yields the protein CASSSIQTSGLYEQYF.

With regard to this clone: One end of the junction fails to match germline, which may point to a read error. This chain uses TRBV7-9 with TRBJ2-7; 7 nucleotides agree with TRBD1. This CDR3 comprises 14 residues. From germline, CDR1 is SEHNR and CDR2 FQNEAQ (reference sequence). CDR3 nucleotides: TGTTCCAGCAGCTTTTCCGACAGGGCCCCCGAGCAGTACTTC. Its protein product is CSSSFSDRAPEQYF.